This T cell receptor beta chain is from a study of regulatory T cells in long-lasting Graves disease. The wider study: Prior antithyroid drug treatment in newly diagnosed Graves' patients lasted under 3 months.

In its sample, this clonotype was seen many times. TCR beta libraries were built with iRepertoire HTBI primers and Arm-PCR of CDR3 regions. From the multiplex PCR reads, TCRdb called clonotypes with MiXCR, one entry per CDR3 protein. This repertoire shows about 430,000 distinct CDR3 sequences, about 15% found once; its top ten account for over 7%. Time point noted: newly diagnosed GD, antithyroid drugs for less than 3 months. Following extraction of RNA from PBMCs, that RNA was used to make the TCR library. The sample was also linked to a second study, of T cells in Graves' hyperthyroidism and ophthalmopathy.

The TCR comes from a woman aged 40 to 50 with Graves disease. Sequencing used peripheral blood mononuclear cells (PBMCs), obtained at new diagnosis, from a patient treated with antithyroid drugs.

The CDR3 DNA sequence: TGTGCCAGCGAGCACACTGAAGCTTTCTTT. Its protein product is CASEHTEAFF. The rearrangement links TRBV6-1 to TRBJ1-1, with D hard to call. With 8 bases removed from V and 3 bases from J, the gap between germline ends came to 4 bases. The CDR3 covers 10 residues. CDR1 is MNHNS and CDR2 is SASEGT in the germline V gene.